The present T cell receptor beta chain was sequenced within a study of identical twins. This clonotype was counted at least ten times. The antigen is undetermined. V was pared by 5 bases and J by 3 bases, with 4 bases between. The CDR3 is 11 amino acids. CDR1 and CDR2 from the germline V gene are KGHSH and LQKENI. Notes on the study in general: Whereas memory repertoires showed no such difference, abundant cord blood beta clonotypes carried fewer insertions. Potential partial confounding of zero-insertion analyses by invariant MAIT and iNKT cells was noted. Shared out-of-frame alpha sequences (those common to twins) showed excess low generation probability.

Unique molecular identifiers were present on cDNA, and template switching added a universal primer site. TCRdb independently ran MiXCR on the 5' RACE reads; one entry per CDR3 protein. The data show about 530,000 distinct CDR3 sequences, around 15% seen once. These data also featured in a second study, about yellow fever vaccine responses in identical twins.

The V call is TRBV18, the J call TRBJ2-5; D gene uncertain. Sequencing was performed on CD4+ T cells sorted from blood. The TCR comes from a young woman in good health. CDR3 nucleotide sequence: TGTGCCAGCTCAACGAAAGAGACCCAGTACTTC. Its protein product is CASSTKETQYF.